The 31 T cell receptor beta chains presented below share a single source sample, sequenced in a study of blood T cell repertoires in COVID-19. Some clones are missing from TCRdb's copy, which holds only in-frame ones; the method was immunoSEQ multiplex PCR. The sample includes about 410,000 clones, around 92% of them seen just once. The source material was PBMCs or T cells enriched from blood (not recorded which). These receptors originate from a woman in her thirties who had recovered from COVID-19.

The chain carries TRBV7-2 and TRBJ1-5; TRBD1 aligns across 9 bases. The V segment lost 5 bases and the J segment 2 bases; nucleotides outside the gene matches: 7. The CDR3 covers 16 residues. Looked up from germline, CDR1 is SGHTA and CDR2 is FQGNSA. CDR3 DNA: TGTGCCAGCAGCCGCCGGACAGGGGAGGGCAATCAGCCCCAGCATTTT. Translation gives CASSRRTGEGNQPQHF.

The V gene is TRBV14, the J gene TRBJ2-3, with D tentatively TRBD2 (6 bases). Trimming left V 3 bases short and J 8 bases short, with 27 bases between. The CDR3 length is 18 residues. Germline CDR1 is SGHDN and CDR2 is FVKESK. The CDR3 DNA reads TGTGCCAGCAGCCAGAGGAGGGATAGAACAGTAATACCAGTTACGCAGTATTTT. This encodes CASSQRRDRTVIPVTQYF. The full variable domain, in which reference TRBV14 and TRBJ2-3 provide the parts outside the CDR3, is EAGVTQFPSHSVIEKGQTVTLRCDPISGHDNLYWYRRVMGKEIKFLLHFVKESKQDESGMPNNRFLAERTGGTYSTLKVQPAELEDSGVYFCASSQRRDRTVIPVTQYFGPGTRLTVL.

J is TRBJ1-6 and V is TRBV5-1, with 7 positions matching TRBD1. V was clipped by 4 bases and J by 0 bases; unmatched bases: 10. CDR3 length: 18 amino acids. Per germline, CDR1 SGHRS and CDR2 YFSETQ. CDR3 DNA: TGCGCCAGCAGCCCAGGGACAGATTCAAGCTCCTATAATTCACCCCTCCACTTT. Amino acids: CASSPGTDSSSYNSPLHF.

The chain uses TRBV24-1 and TRBJ1-2; D is undetermined. The CDR3 loop spans 14 amino acids. Per germline, CDR1 KGHDR and CDR2 SFDVKD. Trimming cost V 3 bases and J 7 bases, with 14 bases left between them. CDR3 region: CATSDSGRSRGYTF. CDR3 DNA: TGTGCCACCAGTGATAGCGGCAGAAGTCGTGGCTACACCTTC.

This chain connects TRBV19 to TRBJ1-5; no firm D call. Germline values: CDR1 LNHDA, CDR2 SQIVND (reference sequence). The V and J ends lost 3 bases and 7 bases respectively, with 19 bases between them. This CDR3 spans 16 amino acids. The CDR3: CASSILKGPGVQPQHF. DNA of the CDR3: TGTGCCAGTAGTATCCTAAAGGGCCCCGGGGTGCAGCCCCAGCATTTT.

The chain employs TRBV12-5 and TRBJ1-2, with D unclear. The CDR3 covers 16 residues. Germline assignment: CDR1 LGHNT and CDR2 FRNRAP. Trimming removed 4 bases at V and 2 bases at J, with 17 bases between. This CDR3 is CASGSIPNSLNYGYTF. The CDR3 nucleotides read TGTGCTAGTGGTTCTATCCCAAACTCCTTAAACTATGGCTACACCTTC.

V and J are TRBV19 and TRBJ2-2, with 7 bases matching TRBD1. The CDR3 has 14 amino acids. CDR1 is LNHDA, CDR2 SQIVND, per germline (reference sequence). V lost 9 bases to trimming and J lost 1 base; unmatched junction nucleotides: 5. CDR3 nucleotides: TGTGCCAGCTATCACAGGGGGAACACCGGGGAGCTGTTTTTT. The encoded protein is CASYHRGNTGELFF.

The chain is built from TRBV11-2 and TRBJ1-1; 10 bases agree with TRBD1. Per germline, CDR1 SGHAT and CDR2 FQNNGV. The CDR3 spans 14 residues. Trimming cost V 7 bases and J 4 bases; bases outside gene matches: 6. The CDR3 nucleotides are TGTGCCAGCATCAGGACAGGGGGGAGCACTGAAGCTTTCTTT. This encodes CASIRTGGSTEAFF.

Remarks on this clone: The identical CDR3 is also encoded by other nucleotide sequences in the sample. The chain employs TRBV27 and TRBJ2-3, with 16 bases lining up with TRBD2. The CDR3 consists of 16 residues. CDR1 MNHEY and CDR2 SMNVEV come from the germline V gene (reference sequence). V lost 4 bases, J lost 4 bases, and 2 bases stayed unmatched. This chain's CDR3 is CASSSGLAGGPDTQYF. CDR3 DNA: TGTGCCAGCAGTTCGGGACTAGCGGGGGGGCCAGATACGCAGTATTTT.

This clone was seen only a few times. V usage is TRBV7-3 and J usage is TRBJ2-3; weak D call: TRBD1 (6 bases). Trimming removed 5 bases at V and 7 bases at J, with 19 bases between. Germline V gene sequence: CDR1 SGHTA, CDR2 FQGTGA. The CDR3 has 15 residues. The CDR3 reads CASSPRAGVPNTQYF. The CDR3 region has the DNA TGTGCCAGCAGCCCCAGGGCAGGGGTTCCAAATACGCAGTATTTT.

J is TRBJ1-4 and V is TRBV7-8; the match to TRBD1 covers 10 bases. Losses at the gene ends were 4 bases for V and 4 bases for J; bases not matched to a gene: 12. CDR3 length: 18 amino acids. In germline, CDR1 is SGHVS, CDR2 FQNEAQ. CDR3 sequence reads: CASSSRRGQGDLNEKLFF. CDR3 in DNA: TGTGCCAGCAGCTCCCGACGAGGACAGGGGGACCTTAATGAAAAACTGTTTTTT.

This clone appeared once. The chain couples TRBV30 to TRBJ1-6; no clear D gene. The CDR3 length is 11 residues. Germline CDR1 is GTSNPN and CDR2 is SVGIG (reference sequence). Deletions cut 3 bases from V and 13 bases from J, with 10 bases between. In DNA, the CDR3 is TGTGCCTGGAGGAGCGGTTTGCCCCTCCACTTT. Translation: CAWRSGLPLHF.

This sequence joins TRBV7-9 and TRBJ2-7, with 9 bases that match TRBD2. This CDR3 comprises 15 residues. The J segment lost 1 base and the V segment lost 3 bases, leaving 4 bases of the junction unmatched. The V gene's germline CDR1 is SEHNR and CDR2 FQNEAQ (reference sequence). The CDR3 coding sequence is TGTGCCAGCAGCTTGGGCGGGAGGGAGTCCTACGAGCAGTACTTC. This gives the protein CASSLGGRESYEQYF. Filled out from reference TRBV7-9 and TRBJ2-7, the complete variable domain reads DTGVSQNPRHKITKRGQNVTFRCDPISEHNRLYWYRQTLGQGPEFLTYFQNEAQLEKSRLLSDRFSAERPKGSFSTLEIQRTEQGDSAMYLCASSLGGRESYEQYFGPGTRLTVT.

The chain links TRBV30 to TRBJ1-1; the D gene is possibly TRBD1 (5 bases). Trimming took 4 bases from V and 0 from J, leaving 9 bases between them. This CDR3 region has 13 residues. CDR1 and CDR2 (germline): GTSNPN, SVGIG (reference sequence). As DNA, the CDR3 is TGTGCCTGGATAAAAGGGGTGAACACTGAAGCTTTCTTT. Translating gives CAWIKGVNTEAFF.

The CDR3 here is CASSPGTATINYGYTF. CDR3 DNA sequence: TGTGCCAGCAGCCCCGGGACAGCCACCATCAACTATGGCTACACCTTC. The chain uses TRBV9 and TRBJ1-2, with 7 bases matching TRBD1. J was trimmed by 2 bases and V by 4 bases; bases with no gene match: 11. CDR3 length: 16 residues. CDR1 and CDR2 from the germline V gene are SGDLS and YYNGEE.

This chain uses TRBV9 with TRBJ1-1; tentatively, D is TRBD1 (6 bases). The CDR3 runs 15 residues. Germline CDR1 SGDLS, CDR2 YYNGEE. Trimming cost V 0 bases and J 4 bases, with 13 bases left between them. CDR3 residues: CASSVEGEGLTEAFF. The CDR3 DNA sequence: TGTGCCAGCAGCGTAGAGGGGGAGGGACTCACTGAAGCTTTCTTT.

The rearrangement uses TRBV21-1 and TRBJ1-4. TRBV21-1 is reported as a pseudogene. This CDR3 has 13 residues. DNA for the CDR3: TGTGCCAGCAGCAAAGGGAGGAGGAGAAAACTGTTTTTT. It encodes CASSKGRRRKLFF.

CDR3 loop: CASMEGGVGTSVSGEQFF. Written as DNA, the CDR3 is TGCGCCAGCATGGAGGGGGGTGTCGGGACTAGCGTGTCCGGTGAGCAGTTCTTC. This chain joins TRBV5-1 and TRBJ2-1; TRBD2 matches 10 bases. The trim removed 6 bases at V and 9 bases at J, leaving 21 bases unmatched. Germline loops: CDR1 SGHRS, CDR2 YFSETQ. This CDR3 has 18 amino acids.

This clone came up once. The chain is built from TRBV4-2 and TRBJ1-2; TRBD1 aligns across 8 bases. V lost 0 bases to trimming and J lost 4 bases; unmatched junction nucleotides: 10. Per the germline V gene, CDR1 is LGHNA and CDR2 is YNFKEQ. The CDR3 is made up of 17 amino acids. CDR3 in DNA: TGTGCCAGCAGCCAAGATCCTCAGGGGGCGCAGGGCTATGGCTACACCTTC. This encodes CASSQDPQGAQGYGYTF.

V usage is TRBV28 and J usage is TRBJ2-7; 9 bases are a match to TRBD1. Germline CDR1 MDHEN, CDR2 SYDVKM. The V and J ends lost 7 bases and 3 bases, in that order; junction bases with no gene match: 10. The CDR3 sequence is 15 residues long. CDR3: CASTSPGTGLYEQYF. CDR3 DNA sequence: TGTGCCAGCACCTCTCCCGGGACAGGGCTCTACGAGCAGTACTTC.

The chain combines TRBV9 with TRBJ1-6, with TRBD1 identical over 8 bases. Germline V CDR1 and CDR2: SGDLS, YYNGEE. The V gene end was trimmed by 3 bases and the J gene end by 8 bases; junction bases not matched to a gene: 10. CDR3 length: 16 amino acids. The CDR3 region has the DNA TGTGCCAGCAGCGCAATTTCGACAGGGGTCGATTCACCCCTCCACTTT. Residues: CASSAISTGVDSPLHF.

The V call is TRBV5-1, the J call TRBJ2-2; D call uncertain. Looked up from germline, CDR1 is SGHRS and CDR2 is YFSETQ. The CDR3 has 14 amino acids. V was cut by 0 bases and J by 5 bases, with 8 bases left in between. The CDR3 bases are TGCGCCAGCAGCTTGGGGTTCAGAACCGGGGAGCTGTTTTTT. This sequence encodes CASSLGFRTGELFF.

In this sample, this clone turned up a few times. J is TRBJ2-5 and V is TRBV7-9; the match to TRBD2 covers 8 bases. Germline CDR1 and CDR2: SEHNR and FQNEAQ (reference sequence). The junction had 8 bases not matched to a gene; V was cut back by 3 bases and J by 5 bases. The CDR3 spans 15 residues. The CDR3 DNA sequence: TGTGCCAGCAGCTTTTTAGCGGGAAGGAGTGAGACCCAGTACTTC. The encoded protein is CASSFLAGRSETQYF.

About this clone: A read error may produce the germline difference seen at one junction end. Other DNA sequences in this specimen translate into the identical CDR3. The V call is TRBV19, the J call TRBJ1-1; no clear D. Germline lookup yields CDR1 LNHDA and CDR2 SQIVND (reference sequence). The CDR3 totals 14 residues. The CDR3 bases are TGTGCCAGTAGTATTCGGCGGGAAAACACTGAAGCCTTCTTT. Translating it yields CASSIRRENTEAFF.

The V and J genes are TRBV18 and TRBJ1-2; no clear D. Trimming stripped 5 bases from V and 3 bases from J, with 10 bases between. The CDR3 is 13 residues long. Per germline, CDR1 KGHSH and CDR2 LQKENI. The chain's CDR3 is CASSSGSHYGYTF. The CDR3 coding sequence is TGTGCCAGCTCATCGGGGTCTCACTATGGCTACACCTTC.

This clone showed up just once. This chain links TRBV29-1 with TRBJ1-1; D unclear. CDR1 and CDR2 from the germline V gene are SQVTM and ANQGSEA. The CDR3 has 13 amino acids. V lost 7 bases, J lost 6 bases, and 18 bases lay in between. CDR3 amino acids: CSALDAALAEAFF. CDR3 in DNA: TGCAGCGCCCTGGATGCGGCACTAGCTGAAGCTTTCTTT.

The chain couples TRBV11-3 to TRBJ1-6; D not resolved. Germline values: CDR1 SGHNT, CDR2 YENEEA. The ends were cut back, 3 bases at V and 7 bases at J, with 7 bases in the middle. The CDR3 covers 13 residues. The CDR3 region has the DNA TGTGCCAGCAGCTTCGGGTTAAATTCACCCCTCCACTTT. It codes for CASSFGLNSPLHF.

The J gene is TRBJ2-7, the V gene TRBV11-2; 7 bases line up with TRBD1. This CDR3 spans 16 amino acids. The V gene's germline CDR1 is SGHAT and CDR2 FQNNGV. Unmatched junction bases numbered 14, after V lost 7 bases and J lost 2 bases. The DNA for the CDR3 is TGTGCCAGCACTACGGGGCCGGGACAGCGCCCCTACGAGCAGTACTTC. Residues: CASTTGPGQRPYEQYF.

The chain is built from TRBV12-3 or TRBV12-4 and TRBJ2-1, with D possibly TRBD2 on 5 matching bases. Trimming took 0 bases from V and 9 from J, leaving 6 bases between them. This CDR3 comprises 12 residues. The CDR3 DNA is TGTGCCAGCAGTTTAGCGGGAGCTGAGCAGTTCTTC. The encoded protein is CASSLAGAEQFF.

The chain carries TRBV9 and TRBJ2-2; the D is unclear. The CDR3 runs 15 residues. Deletions cut 0 bases from V and 3 bases from J, with 9 bases between. The germline V gene encodes CDR1 SGDLS and CDR2 YYNGEE. The CDR3: CASSVGHMDTGELFF. The CDR3 DNA is TGTGCCAGCAGCGTAGGACACATGGACACCGGGGAGCTGTTTTTT.

The rearrangement uses TRBV19 and TRBJ1-5; TRBD1 matches 12 bases. The CDR3 covers 20 residues. Germline loops: CDR1 LNHDA, CDR2 SQIVND (reference sequence). The trim removed 6 bases at V and 2 bases at J, leaving 17 bases unmatched. The DNA of the CDR3 is TGTGCCAGTAGGGGGTATATCGCGGGACAGGGGGCGCCGGGCAATCAGCCCCAGCATTTT. Protein: CASRGYIAGQGAPGNQPQHF.